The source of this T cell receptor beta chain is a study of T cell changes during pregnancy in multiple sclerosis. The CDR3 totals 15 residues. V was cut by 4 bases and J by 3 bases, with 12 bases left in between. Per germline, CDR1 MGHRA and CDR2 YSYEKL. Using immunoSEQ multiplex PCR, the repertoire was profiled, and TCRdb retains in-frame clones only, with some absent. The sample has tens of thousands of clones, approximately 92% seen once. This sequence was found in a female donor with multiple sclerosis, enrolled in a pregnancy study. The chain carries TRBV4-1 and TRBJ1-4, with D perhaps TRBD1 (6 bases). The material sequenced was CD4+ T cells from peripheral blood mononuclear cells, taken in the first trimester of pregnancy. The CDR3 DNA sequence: TGCGCCAGCAGCCCCCGGGAGGGGGCTAATGAAAAACTGTTTTTT. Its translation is CASSPREGANEKLFF.